This T cell receptor beta chain was identified in a study of T-cell reconstitution after alpha-beta-depleted transplantation in children. Study conclusions and caveats: Reportedly, roughly two months post-transplant, alpha-beta T cells arose from several hundred expanded graft clones.

TCRbeta library construction was performed incorporating unique molecular identifiers. TCRdb re-called the PCR reads with MiXCR, one entry per CDR3 protein. The table shows fewer than 550,000 distinct CDR3 sequences, with approximately 10% occurring only once. With regard to this clonotype: The antigen remains undetermined.

The CDR3 loop spans 16 amino acids. Germline values: CDR1 DFQATT, CDR2 SNEGSKA (reference sequence). J was trimmed by 0 bases and V by 6 bases; bases with no gene match: 9. Sample: PBMCs, taken before TCRalphabeta/CD19-depleted stem cell transplant. The chain combines TRBV20-1 with TRBJ2-3; 10 nucleotides match TRBD2. The clonotype originates from a child aged 2 to 9 with inherited bone marrow failure, due to receive a stem cell transplant. The CDR3 loop is CSALALAGASTDTQYF. The CDR3 coding sequence is TGCAGTGCCCTAGCCCTAGCGGGAGCTAGCACAGATACGCAGTATTTT.